These 2 T cell receptor beta chains share one sample of origin, sequenced in a study of blood T cell repertoires in COVID-19. Clones were read by immunoSEQ multiplex PCR, and TCRdb kept only the in-frame ones, dropping some. Here the sample spans about 45,000 clones, approximately 80% being singletons. The sample consisted of peripheral blood. These receptors all come from a human donor in a cohort sampled during active COVID-19.

The rearrangement joins TRBV10-2 to TRBJ1-2; TRBD1 agrees at 12 bases. The CDR3 has 16 residues. The junction had 6 bases not matched to a gene; V was cut back by 7 bases and J by 0 bases. Germline values: CDR1 WSHSY, CDR2 SAAADI. CDR3 DNA sequence: TGCGCCAGCACGCAGGGGACAGGGGGCCCTAACTATGGCTACACCTTC. Amino acids: CASTQGTGGPNYGYTF.

V is TRBV28 and J is TRBJ2-7; 10 bases fit TRBD2. V shed 3 bases, J shed 1 base, and the junction held 6 bases outside the gene matches. The CDR3 consists of 16 residues. Germline CDR1 MDHEN, CDR2 SYDVKM. The CDR3 nucleotides read TGTGCCAGCAGTTTTCTGGAGCGGGAGGGTTCCTACGAGCAGTACTTC. Amino acid sequence: CASSFLEREGSYEQYF.